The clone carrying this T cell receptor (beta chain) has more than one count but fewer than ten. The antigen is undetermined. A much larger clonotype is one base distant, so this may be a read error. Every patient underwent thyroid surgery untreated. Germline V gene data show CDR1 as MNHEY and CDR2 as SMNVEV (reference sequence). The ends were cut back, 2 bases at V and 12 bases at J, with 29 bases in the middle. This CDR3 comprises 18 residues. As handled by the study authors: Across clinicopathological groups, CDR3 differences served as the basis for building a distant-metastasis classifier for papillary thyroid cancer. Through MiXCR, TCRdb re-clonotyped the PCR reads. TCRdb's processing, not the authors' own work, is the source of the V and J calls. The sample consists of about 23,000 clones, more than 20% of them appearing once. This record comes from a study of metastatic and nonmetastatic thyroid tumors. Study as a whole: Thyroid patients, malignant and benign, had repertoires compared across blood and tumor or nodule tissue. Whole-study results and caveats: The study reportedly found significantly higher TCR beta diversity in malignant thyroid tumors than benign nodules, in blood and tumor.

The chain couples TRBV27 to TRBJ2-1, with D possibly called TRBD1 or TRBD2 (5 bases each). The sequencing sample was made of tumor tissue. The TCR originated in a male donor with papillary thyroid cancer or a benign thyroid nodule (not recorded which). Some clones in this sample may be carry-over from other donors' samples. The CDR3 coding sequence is TGTGCCAGCAGTTTAGGGGGAGATCATCCGGGACCCCAAGGTGGGCAGTTCTTC. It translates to CASSLGGDHPGPQGGQFF.